The 18 T cell receptor beta chains below come from one sample, sequenced in a study of CD8+ T cells in alopecia areata. Sequencing relied on a cDNA template that was reverse transcribed from extracted RNA. The data were produced by immunoSEQ multiplex PCR, yet TCRdb's version contains in-frame clones alone and is incomplete. Of about 180,000 clones listed, around three fifths are singletons. The sequences come from CD4+ T cells sorted from blood, collected at week 0. These receptors originate from a human donor with alopecia areata.

This clone was seen more than once but under ten times. This chain uses TRBV29-1 with TRBJ2-5; possibly TRBD2 for D (5 bases). The germline V and J ends were trimmed by 5 bases and 5 bases, with 12 bases remaining between them. Germline V gives CDR1 SQVTM, CDR2 ANQGSEA. CDR3 length: 12 residues. DNA for the CDR3: TGCAGCGTTCAGGAGGTGGTGGAGACCCAGTACTTC. As protein: CSVQEVVETQYF.

The rearrangement joins TRBV29-1 to TRBJ1-1, with 11 bases that match TRBD1. This CDR3 is built from 14 residues. Germline values: CDR1 SQVTM, CDR2 ANQGSEA. V shed 7 bases, J shed 5 bases, and the junction held 9 bases outside the gene matches. The CDR3 coding sequence is TGCAGCGCTACCGGACAGGGGGCCGATACTGAAGCTTTCTTT. Translated, it gives CSATGQGADTEAFF.

J is TRBJ1-5 and V is TRBV27; D is undetermined. Trimming removed 6 bases at V and 7 bases at J, with 16 bases between. This CDR3 contains 14 residues. Per the germline V gene, CDR1 is MNHEY and CDR2 is SMNVEV (reference sequence). CDR3 amino acids: CASRVTSGGQPQHF. The DNA for the CDR3 is TGTGCCAGCAGAGTGACGAGCGGTGGGCAGCCCCAGCATTTT.

The chain uses TRBV5-6 and TRBJ2-1; D call uncertain. The CDR3 covers 14 residues. With 4 bases removed from V and 4 bases from J, the gap between germline ends came to 12 bases. CDR1 is SGHDT, CDR2 YYEEEE, per germline. CDR3 in DNA: TGTGCCAGCAGCGCCTCACAGATATACAATGAGCAGTTCTTC. Translated: CASSASQIYNEQFF.

This sequence joins TRBV11-2 and TRBJ1-5; D is unclear. Germline values: CDR1 SGHAT, CDR2 FQNNGV. V dropped 1 base and J dropped 3 bases, with 7 bases sitting between them. The CDR3 loop spans 14 amino acids. The CDR3 protein is CASSLGPNNQPQHF. As DNA, the CDR3 is TGTGCCAGCAGCTTAGGACCAAACAATCAGCCCCAGCATTTT.

This clone showed up many times. The chain uses TRBV6-6 and TRBJ2-1, with TRBD2 identical over 7 bases. The CDR3 has 16 amino acids. Germline lookup yields CDR1 MNHNY and CDR2 SVGAGI (reference sequence). The V and J ends lost 6 bases and 0 bases, in that order; junction bases with no gene match: 8. CDR3 bases: TGTGCCAGCAGCCACCCGCGGGGGAGCTCCTACAATGAGCAGTTCTTC. Protein product: CASSHPRGSSYNEQFF.

The genes are TRBV15 and TRBJ2-6; perhaps TRBD2 as D (5 bases). The length of the CDR3 is 13 residues. Trimming cost V 1 base and J 17 bases, with 15 bases left between them. Looked up from germline, CDR1 is LNHNV and CDR2 is YYDKDF (reference sequence). The CDR3 loop is CATSRGADGGLTF. CDR3 sequence (DNA): TGTGCCACCAGCAGAGGAGCCGACGGAGGTTTGACTTTC. The variable domain in full, completed from reference TRBV15 and TRBJ2-6, reads DAMVIQNPRYQVTQFGKPVTLSCSQTLNHNVMYWYQQKSSQAPKLLFHYYDKDFNNEADTPDNFQSRRPNTSFCFLDIRSPGLGDTAMYLCATSRGADGGLTFGAGSRLTVL.

J is TRBJ1-2 and V is TRBV29-1; D possibly corresponds to TRBD1 (5 bases). V was pared by 6 bases and J by 5 bases, with 13 bases between. Germline CDR1 SQVTM, CDR2 ANQGSEA. This CDR3 region has 12 residues. The CDR3 nucleotides are TGCAGCGTCCAAATTGGGGCTTATGGCTACACCTTC. It translates to CSVQIGAYGYTF. Complete variable domain (other parts from reference TRBV29-1 and TRBJ1-2): SAVISQKPSRDICQRGTSLTIQCQVDSQVTMMFWYRQQPGQSLTLIATANQGSEATYESGFVIDKFPISRPNLTFSTLTVSNMSPEDSSIYLCSVQIGAYGYTFGSGTRLTVV.

The DNA of the CDR3 is TGTGCCAGCAGCCCGGCGGTCGGTCAGCCCCAGCATTTT. Protein sequence: CASSPAVGQPQHF. The chain joins TRBV7-9 to TRBJ1-5; D is ambiguous. V lost 5 bases and J lost 6, with 11 bases in between. Germline V gives CDR1 SEHNR, CDR2 FQNEAQ (reference sequence). This CDR3 has 13 residues.

V and J are TRBV4-2 and TRBJ2-5, with 8 bases fitting TRBD1. V trimming: 0 bases; J trimming: 5 bases; junction bases outside the gene matches: 8. This CDR3 has 16 amino acids. Germline CDR1 reads LGHNA; CDR2 reads YNFKEQ. The CDR3, as DNA: TGTGCCAGCAGCCAAGATCCCCAGGGGGCCAAGGAGACCCAGTACTTC. This sequence encodes CASSQDPQGAKETQYF.

This clone was detected only once. This chain uses TRBV6-1 with TRBJ2-7; the D gene could be TRBD1 or TRBD2 (5 bases each). V was clipped by 0 bases and J by 7 bases, with 13 bases between them. CDR1 is MNHNS and CDR2 is SASEGT in the germline V gene. The CDR3 runs to 14 residues. In DNA, the CDR3 is TGTGCCAGCAGTGAAGCCTGGGGGATCGGGGAGCAGTACTTC. This sequence encodes CASSEAWGIGEQYF.

CDR3: CASSGHRSTSTDTQYF. CDR3 coding DNA: TGTGCCAGCAGCGGCCATCGGTCGACTAGCACAGATACGCAGTATTTT. The J gene is TRBJ2-3, the V gene TRBV9; D is unresolved. V was shortened by 3 bases and J by 0 bases, with 14 bases between the two germline ends. This CDR3 region has 16 residues. Germline CDR1 and CDR2: SGDLS and YYNGEE. The full variable domain, completed using reference TRBV9 and TRBJ2-3, is DSGVTQTPKHLITATGQRVTLRCSPRSGDLSVYWYQQSLDQGLQFLIQYYNGEERAKGNILERFSAQQFPDLHSELNLSSLELGDSALYFCASSGHRSTSTDTQYFGPGTRLTVL.

The CDR3 sequence is CASSSGQSNNEQFF. Here the CDR3 DNA reads TGCGCCAGCAGCTCGGGACAGAGCAACAATGAGCAGTTCTTC. The V and J genes are TRBV5-1 and TRBJ2-1, with TRBD1 matching over 7 bases. The CDR3 is made up of 14 amino acids. Looked up from germline, CDR1 is SGHRS and CDR2 is YFSETQ. V gave up 3 bases and J gave up 5 bases; unmatched junction bases: 5.

The J gene is TRBJ1-6, the V gene TRBV29-1, with a possible D match to TRBD1 (5 bases). There are 12 residues in the CDR3. CDR1 SQVTM and CDR2 ANQGSEA come from the germline V gene. Trimming removed 6 bases from V and 10 bases from J, with 13 bases in between. The CDR3 reads CSVGTLGSPLHF. The DNA of the CDR3 is TGCAGCGTCGGGACCTTAGGGTCACCCCTCCACTTT. The complete variable domain, with remaining parts taken from reference TRBV29-1 and TRBJ1-6, reads SAVISQKPSRDICQRGTSLTIQCQVDSQVTMMFWYRQQPGQSLTLIATANQGSEATYESGFVIDKFPISRPNLTFSTLTVSNMSPEDSSIYLCSVGTLGSPLHFGNGTRLTVT.

This clone has just a few counts. Other nucleotide sequences in the sample specify the same CDR3. This chain uses TRBV30 with TRBJ1-1, with D uncertain. The CDR3 contains 13 residues. V was trimmed by 0 bases and J by 2 bases, leaving 7 bases between them. Germline-derived CDR1 and CDR2 are GTSNPN and SVGIG (reference sequence). The CDR3 nucleotides are TGTGCCTGGAGTGTCAAGGGAAACACTGAAGCTTTCTTT. Translation gives CAWSVKGNTEAFF.

The chain recombines TRBV5-1 with TRBJ1-1; D is unresolved. Trimming shortened V by 2 bases and J by 1 base, and 15 bases separated the two germline ends. Germline-derived CDR1 and CDR2 are SGHRS and YFSETQ. The CDR3 extends over 16 amino acids. The DNA of the CDR3 is TGCGCCAGCAGCTTTGATTACCCAGAGTCGAACACTGAAGCTTTCTTT. It translates to CASSFDYPESNTEAFF.

This sequence joins TRBV7-9 and TRBJ2-2; a possible D gene is TRBD1 (6 bases). The V end was cut by 6 bases, the J end by 0 bases, with 8 bases between. Germline V gives CDR1 SEHNR, CDR2 FQNEAQ (reference sequence). This CDR3 has 14 residues. CDR3 coding DNA: TGTGCCAGCAGGGGGGCGGCGAACACCGGGGAGCTGTTTTTT. Protein product: CASRGAANTGELFF.

The genes are TRBV30 and TRBJ2-6, with D hard to call. This CDR3 has 15 amino acids. Trimming stripped 0 bases from V and 0 bases from J, with 6 bases between. In germline, CDR1 is GTSNPN, CDR2 SVGIG (reference sequence). In nucleotides, the CDR3 is TGTGCCTGGAGTGTAGGCCTCTCTGGGGCCAACGTCCTGACTTTC. This translates into CAWSVGLSGANVLTF.